The entry below describes one TCR beta chain. Authors' data handling: Researchers report that nucleated cell counts were estimated from reference gene primer amplification. The protocol was immunoSEQ multiplex PCR, while the TCRdb copy is restricted to in-frame clones and leaves out a portion. The V and J calls and the clone size are those of that table, but D and trimming were determined from the DNA. The table has some 240,000 clones, about four fifths seen once. This sample is drawn from a study of blood T cell repertoires in COVID-19. Study context: From T cells, B-cell-depleted T cells, or PBMCs came the material, which was cDNA or gDNA.

The germline V gene has CDR1 MDHEN and CDR2 SYDVKM. The J segment lost 3 bases and the V segment lost 6 bases, leaving 7 bases of the junction unmatched. The CDR3 contains 14 residues. The gene calls are TRBV28 and TRBJ1-2; 7 nucleotides match TRBD1. The clonotype was recovered from a woman in her thirties or forties who had recovered from COVID-19. Sequencing was performed on peripheral blood. The CDR3 loop is CASRPGGMDYGYTF. Here the CDR3 DNA reads TGTGCCAGCAGACCAGGGGGAATGGACTATGGCTACACCTTC.